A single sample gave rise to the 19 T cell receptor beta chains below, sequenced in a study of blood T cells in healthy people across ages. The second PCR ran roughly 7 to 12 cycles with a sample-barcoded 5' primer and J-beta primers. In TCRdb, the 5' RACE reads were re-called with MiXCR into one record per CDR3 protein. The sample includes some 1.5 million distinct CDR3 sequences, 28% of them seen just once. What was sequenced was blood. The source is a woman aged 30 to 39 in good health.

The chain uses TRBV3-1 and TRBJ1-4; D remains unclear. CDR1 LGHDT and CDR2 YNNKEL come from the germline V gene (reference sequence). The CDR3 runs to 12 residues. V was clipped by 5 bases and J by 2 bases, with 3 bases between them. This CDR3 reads CASSYTNEKLFF. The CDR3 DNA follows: TGTGCCAGCAGCTACACTAATGAAAAACTGTTTTTT.

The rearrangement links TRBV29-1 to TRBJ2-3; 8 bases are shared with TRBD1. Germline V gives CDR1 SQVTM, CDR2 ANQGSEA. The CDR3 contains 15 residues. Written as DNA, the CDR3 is TGCAGTTACCAGGGGGCCGCTAGTGGCACAGATACGCAGTATTTT. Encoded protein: CSYQGAASGTDTQYF.

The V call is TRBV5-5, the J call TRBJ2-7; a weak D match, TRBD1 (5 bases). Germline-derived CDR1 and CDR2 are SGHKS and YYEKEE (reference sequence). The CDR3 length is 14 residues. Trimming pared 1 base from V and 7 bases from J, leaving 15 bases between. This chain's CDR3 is CASSLSAGPGEQYF. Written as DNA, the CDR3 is TGTGCCAGCAGCTTGAGCGCAGGGCCGGGTGAGCAGTACTTC.

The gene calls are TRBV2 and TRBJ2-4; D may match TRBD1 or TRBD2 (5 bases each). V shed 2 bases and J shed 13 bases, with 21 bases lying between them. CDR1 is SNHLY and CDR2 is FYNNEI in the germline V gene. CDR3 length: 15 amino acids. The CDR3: CASSEMGRRNNEQYF. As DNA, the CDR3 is TGTGCCAGCAGTGAAATGGGACGCCGAAACAATGAGCAGTACTTC.

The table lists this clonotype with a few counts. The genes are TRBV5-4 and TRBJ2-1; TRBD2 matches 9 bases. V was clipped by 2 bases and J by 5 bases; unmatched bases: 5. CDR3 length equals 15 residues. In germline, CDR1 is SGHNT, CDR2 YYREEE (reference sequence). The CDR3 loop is CASSFVAGEHNEQFF. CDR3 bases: TGTGCCAGCAGCTTCGTAGCGGGAGAACACAATGAGCAGTTCTTC.

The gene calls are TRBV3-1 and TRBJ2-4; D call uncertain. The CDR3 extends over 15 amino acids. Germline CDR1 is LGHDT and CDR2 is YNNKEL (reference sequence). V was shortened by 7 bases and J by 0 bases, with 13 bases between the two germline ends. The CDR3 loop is CASTGSSIAKNIQYF. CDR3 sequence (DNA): TGTGCCAGCACCGGCAGTTCAATAGCCAAAAACATTCAGTACTTC.

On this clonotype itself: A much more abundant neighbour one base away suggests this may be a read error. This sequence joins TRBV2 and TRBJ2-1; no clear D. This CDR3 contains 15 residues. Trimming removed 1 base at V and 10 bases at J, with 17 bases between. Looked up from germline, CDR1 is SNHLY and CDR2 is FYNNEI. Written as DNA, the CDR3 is TGTGCCAGCAGTGAAGGGATCAGGCCAATTATCGAGCAGTTCTTC. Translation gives CASSEGIRPIIEQFF.

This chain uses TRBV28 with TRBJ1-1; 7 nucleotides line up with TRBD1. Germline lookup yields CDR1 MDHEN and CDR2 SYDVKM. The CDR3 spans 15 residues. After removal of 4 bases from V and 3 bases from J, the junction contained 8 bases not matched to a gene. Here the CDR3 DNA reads TGTGCCAGCAGTTCCGCCTCAGGGGGTTACACTGAAGCTTTCTTT. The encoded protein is CASSSASGGYTEAFF.

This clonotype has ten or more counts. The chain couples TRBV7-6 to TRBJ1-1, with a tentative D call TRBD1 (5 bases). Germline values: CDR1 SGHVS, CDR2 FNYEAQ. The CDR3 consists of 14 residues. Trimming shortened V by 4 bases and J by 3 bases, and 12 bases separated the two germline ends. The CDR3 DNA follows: TGTGCCAGCAGCTCGGGACCCCAGCACACTGAAGCTTTCTTT. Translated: CASSSGPQHTEAFF.

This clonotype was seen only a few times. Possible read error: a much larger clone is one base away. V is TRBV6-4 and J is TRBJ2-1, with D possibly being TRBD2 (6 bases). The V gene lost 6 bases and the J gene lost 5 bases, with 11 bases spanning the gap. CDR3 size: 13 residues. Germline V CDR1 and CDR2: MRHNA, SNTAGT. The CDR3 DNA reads TGTGCCAGCAGGGAGGGGCCGAACAATGAGCAGTTCTTC. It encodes CASREGPNNEQFF.

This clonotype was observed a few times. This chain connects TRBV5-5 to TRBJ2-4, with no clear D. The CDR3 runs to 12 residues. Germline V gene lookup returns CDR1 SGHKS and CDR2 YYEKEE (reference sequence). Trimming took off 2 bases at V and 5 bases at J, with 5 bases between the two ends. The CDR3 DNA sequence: TGTGCCAGCAGCTTTACCCAAAACATTCAGTACTTC. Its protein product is CASSFTQNIQYF. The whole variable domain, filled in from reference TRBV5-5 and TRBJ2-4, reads DAGVTQSPTHLIKTRGQQVTLRCSPISGHKSVSWYQQVLGQGPQFIFQYYEKEERGRGNFPDRFSARQFPNYSSELNVNALLLGDSALYLCASSFTQNIQYFGAGTRLSVL.

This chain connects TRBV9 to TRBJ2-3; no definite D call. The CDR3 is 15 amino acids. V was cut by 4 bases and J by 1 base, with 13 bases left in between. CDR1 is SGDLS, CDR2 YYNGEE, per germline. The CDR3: CASSKETGGTDTQYF. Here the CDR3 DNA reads TGTGCCAGCAGCAAAGAGACCGGCGGCACAGATACGCAGTATTTT.

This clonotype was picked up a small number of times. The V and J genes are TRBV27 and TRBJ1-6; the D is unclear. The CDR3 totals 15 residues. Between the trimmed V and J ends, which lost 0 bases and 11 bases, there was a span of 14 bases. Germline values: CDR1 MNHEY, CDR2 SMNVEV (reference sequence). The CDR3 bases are TGTGCCAGCAGTTTATCCGGGCAGGAGGATGCACCCCTCCACTTT. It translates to CASSLSGQEDAPLHF.

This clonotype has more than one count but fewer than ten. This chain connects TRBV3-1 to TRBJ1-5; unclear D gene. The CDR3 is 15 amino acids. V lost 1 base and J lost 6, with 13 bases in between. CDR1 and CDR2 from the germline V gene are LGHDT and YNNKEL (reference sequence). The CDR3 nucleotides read TGTGCCAGCAGCCAAGGGGCCTGGGGAGTTCAGCCCCAGCATTTT. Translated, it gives CASSQGAWGVQPQHF.

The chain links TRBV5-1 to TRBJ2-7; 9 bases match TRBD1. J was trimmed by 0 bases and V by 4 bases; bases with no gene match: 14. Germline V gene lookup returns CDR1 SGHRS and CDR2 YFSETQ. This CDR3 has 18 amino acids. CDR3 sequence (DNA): TGCGCCAGCAGCGTTTCGGACGGGCGACAGGGGGTCTCCTACGAGCAGTACTTC. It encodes CASSVSDGRQGVSYEQYF.

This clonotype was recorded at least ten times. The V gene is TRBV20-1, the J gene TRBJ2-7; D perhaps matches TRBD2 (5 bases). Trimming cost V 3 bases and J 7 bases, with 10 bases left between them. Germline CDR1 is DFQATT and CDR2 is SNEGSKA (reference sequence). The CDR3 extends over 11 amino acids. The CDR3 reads CSASTGVEQYF. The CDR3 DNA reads TGCAGTGCTAGTACCGGGGTAGAGCAGTACTTC.

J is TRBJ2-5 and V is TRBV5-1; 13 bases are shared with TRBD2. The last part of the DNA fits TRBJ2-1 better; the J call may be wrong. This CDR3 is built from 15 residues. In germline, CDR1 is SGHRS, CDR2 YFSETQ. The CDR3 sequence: CASIRTSGSQETQFF. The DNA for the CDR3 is TGCGCCAGCATCCGGACTAGCGGGAGCCAAGAGACCCAGTTCTTC.

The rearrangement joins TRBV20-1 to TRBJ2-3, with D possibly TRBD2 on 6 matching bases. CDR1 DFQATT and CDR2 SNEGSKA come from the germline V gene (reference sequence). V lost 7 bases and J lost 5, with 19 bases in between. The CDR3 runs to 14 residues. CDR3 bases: TGCAGTGTCGCGACTAGTCGTAATCAAGATACGCAGTATTTT. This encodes CSVATSRNQDTQYF.

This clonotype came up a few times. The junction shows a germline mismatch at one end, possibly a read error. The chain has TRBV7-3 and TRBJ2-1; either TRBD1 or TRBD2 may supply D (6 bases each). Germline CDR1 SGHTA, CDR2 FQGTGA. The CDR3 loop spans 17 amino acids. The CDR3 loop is CASNLHGTGGVNNEQFF. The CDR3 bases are TGTGCCAGCAACTTACACGGGACTGGGGGCGTCAACAATGAGCAGTTCTTC.